Shown below are 2 T cell receptor beta chains from a single sample sequenced in a study of blood T cells in healthy people across ages. For the second PCR, which ran for about 7 to 12 cycles, a sample-barcoded 5' primer and a J-beta primer mix were used. One entry per CDR3 protein results from TCRdb running MiXCR on the 5' RACE reads. The profile shows hundreds of thousands of distinct CDR3 sequences, about 55% of them singletons. What was sequenced was blood. These receptors all stem from an elderly man in good health.

This rearrangement joins TRBV9 to TRBJ1-2; D is ambiguous. V shed 0 bases and J shed 0 bases, with 9 bases lying between them. Looked up from germline, CDR1 is SGDLS and CDR2 is YYNGEE. The CDR3 has 15 amino acids. CDR3 sequence reads: CASSVAVAANYGYTF. CDR3 DNA: TGTGCCAGCAGCGTAGCCGTAGCCGCTAACTATGGCTACACCTTC. Together with reference TRBV9 and TRBJ1-2, the CDR3 gives the full variable domain: DSGVTQTPKHLITATGQRVTLRCSPRSGDLSVYWYQQSLDQGLQFLIQYYNGEERAKGNILERFSAQQFPDLHSELNLSSLELGDSALYFCASSVAVAANYGYTFGSGTRLTVV.

The V and J genes are TRBV5-1 and TRBJ2-2; 8 bases agree with TRBD2. The junction had 9 bases not matched to a gene; V was cut back by 4 bases and J by 4 bases. The CDR3 extends over 16 amino acids. Germline loops: CDR1 SGHRS, CDR2 YFSETQ. In DNA form, the CDR3 reads TGCGCCAGCAGCCCCGGGGGGGGCGGACTCACCGGGGAGCTGTTTTTT. Residues: CASSPGGGGLTGELFF.